This TCR beta chain was identified in a study of blood T cell repertoires in COVID-19. Turning to the study itself: Samples of COVID-19 (acute and convalescent) were obtained from the United States, Italy and Spain. Sample material is recorded as cDNA or gDNA derived from T cells, B-cell-depleted T cells, or PBMCs.

The table lists this clone with a count of one. In the study's own analysis: Amplification of reference gene primers provided the estimated nucleated cell counts. Only in-frame clones appear in the TCRdb table, and some are missing; sequencing was by immunoSEQ multiplex PCR. For V, J and clone size, that table is used; D and trimming come from the DNA. The top ten hold about 13% of the sample, which has 20,000 to 25,000 clones, over 70% seen once. The CDR3 runs 14 residues. From germline, CDR1 is MDHEN and CDR2 SYDVKM. The V and J ends lost 6 bases and 7 bases respectively, with 15 bases between them.

The sequenced material came from peripheral blood. This TCR came from a man aged 60-69 years with active COVID-19. The V and J genes are TRBV28 and TRBJ2-2; TRBD1 might be the D (6 bases). In DNA, the CDR3 is TGTGCCAGCAGAACCCCGGCCAGGGGCGGGGAGCTGTTTTTT. Protein: CASRTPARGGELFF.